These 10 T cell receptor beta chains came from one sample sequenced in a study of blood T cell repertoires in COVID-19. TCRdb's table, derived via immunoSEQ multiplex PCR, lists solely in-frame clones and lacks some. The sample carries about 210,000 clones, about 86% recorded once. Specimen: peripheral blood. These receptors were collected from a woman in her fifties or sixties with acute or convalescent COVID-19.

There are a few counts of this clone. The V gene is TRBV29-1, the J gene TRBJ2-1, with 10 bases aligning to TRBD2. The germline CDR1 and CDR2 sequences are SQVTM and ANQGSEA. This CDR3 contains 13 residues. With 3 bases clipped from V and 15 bases from J, the junction kept 11 bases outside the gene matches. Written as DNA, the CDR3 is TGCAGCGTTGAGATCCCTAGCGGGAGCCTTCGGTTCTTC. Protein sequence: CSVEIPSGSLRFF.

The rearrangement uses TRBV3-1 (or the pseudogene TRBV3-2) and TRBJ2-3; no reliable D call. CDR3 length: 16 amino acids. The V and J ends lost 4 bases and 2 bases respectively, with 16 bases between them. The germline V gene encodes CDR1 LGHDT and CDR2 YNNKEL (reference sequence). The CDR3 region has the DNA TGTGCCAGCAGCCCCTACCACAGTGACCTCACAGATACGCAGTATTTT. It codes for CASSPYHSDLTDTQYF.

The chain recombines TRBV2 with TRBJ2-2, with TRBD1 as a possible D gene (5 bases). Trimming took 6 bases from V and 1 from J, leaving 6 bases between them. Germline V gene lookup returns CDR1 SNHLY and CDR2 FYNNEI. The CDR3 contains 13 residues. The CDR3 nucleotides are TGTGCCAGCAGCGGACAGAACACCGGGGAGCTGTTTTTT. Translated, it gives CASSGQNTGELFF.

Comment on this clone: This sample includes further DNA sequences coding for the same CDR3. The chain combines TRBV7-8 with TRBJ2-7; maybe TRBD2 (7 bases). The CDR3 runs 17 residues. CDR1 and CDR2 (germline): SGHVS, FQNEAQ. V was trimmed by 1 base and J by 4 bases, leaving 20 bases between them. For the CDR3, the DNA is TGTGCCAGCAGCTTAGAAGGCGGGGGCCCCTACTCTTACGAGCAGTACTTC. This sequence encodes CASSLEGGGPYSYEQYF. Full variable domain (remainder filled in from reference TRBV7-8 and TRBJ2-7): GAGVSQSPRYKVAKRGQDVALRCDPISGHVSLFWYQQALGQGPEFLTYFQNEAQLDKSGLPSDRFFAERPEGSVSTLKIQRTQQEDSAVYLCASSLEGGGPYSYEQYFGPGTRLTVT.

The chain recombines TRBV28 with TRBJ1-2; TRBD1 is a possible D gene (5 bases). The CDR3 is 14 amino acids. V lost 2 bases and J 6 bases, leaving 13 bases between the germline ends. Germline V CDR1 and CDR2: MDHEN, SYDVKM. The CDR3 sequence is CASSLRGGHDGYTF. The CDR3 DNA reads TGTGCCAGCAGTTTAAGGGGTGGCCACGATGGCTACACCTTC.

The gene calls are TRBV5-1 and TRBJ2-5, with 7 bases aligning to TRBD1. CDR3 length: 16 amino acids. Germline V gene sequence: CDR1 SGHRS, CDR2 YFSETQ. After removal of 3 bases from V and 5 bases from J, the junction contained 13 bases not matched to a gene. This chain's CDR3 is CASSSSGGAFPETQYF. CDR3 nucleotide sequence: TGCGCCAGCAGCTCATCAGGGGGAGCTTTCCCCGAGACCCAGTACTTC.

The rearrangement links TRBV28 to TRBJ2-3; D might be TRBD2 (5 bases). The length of the CDR3 is 16 residues. Trimming removed 2 bases at V and 2 bases at J, with 14 bases between. Germline V CDR1 and CDR2: MDHEN, SYDVKM. The CDR3 nucleotides are TGTGCCAGCAGTTTAAGCTCTGCGGGCGACACAGATACGCAGTATTTT. Translation: CASSLSSAGDTDTQYF.

This clone was observed at least ten times. The chain uses TRBV6-5 and TRBJ2-7, with a tentative D call TRBD2 (6 bases). Trimming took off 7 bases at V and 2 bases at J, with 12 bases between the two ends. This CDR3 spans 13 amino acids. The germline gives CDR1 MNHEY, CDR2 SVGAGI. The CDR3 DNA is TGTGCCAGCACTCTAGCGTCTGCCTACGAGCAGTACTTC. Protein sequence: CASTLASAYEQYF.

The V and J genes are TRBV20-1 and TRBJ2-7; D possibly corresponds to TRBD1 (6 bases). Trimming cost V 3 bases and J 4 bases, with 19 bases left between them. The CDR3 length is 15 residues. The germline V gene encodes CDR1 DFQATT and CDR2 SNEGSKA (reference sequence). The CDR3 sequence is CSASSLQGPRYEQYF. Written as DNA, the CDR3 is TGCAGTGCTAGTTCTCTACAGGGTCCTAGGTACGAGCAGTACTTC.

This chain links TRBV12-3 or TRBV12-4 with TRBJ1-2, with TRBD1 as a possible D gene (6 bases). This CDR3 contains 13 residues. The V end was cut by 5 bases, the J end by 2 bases, with 9 bases between. CDR3 protein: CASSPDRNYGYTF. CDR3 nucleotide sequence: TGTGCCAGCAGTCCCGACAGGAACTATGGCTACACCTTC.